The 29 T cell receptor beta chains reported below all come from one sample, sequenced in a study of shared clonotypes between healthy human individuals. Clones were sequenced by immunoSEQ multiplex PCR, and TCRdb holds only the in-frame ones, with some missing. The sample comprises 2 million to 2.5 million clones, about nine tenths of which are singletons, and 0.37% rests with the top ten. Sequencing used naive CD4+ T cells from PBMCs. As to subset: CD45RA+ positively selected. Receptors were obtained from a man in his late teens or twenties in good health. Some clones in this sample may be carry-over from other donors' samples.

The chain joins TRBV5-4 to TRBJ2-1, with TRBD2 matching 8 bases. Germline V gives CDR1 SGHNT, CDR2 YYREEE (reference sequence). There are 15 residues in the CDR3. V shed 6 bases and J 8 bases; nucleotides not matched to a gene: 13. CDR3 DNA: TGTGCCAGCACCTCCCGCCCAGCGGGAGAAGATGAGCAGTTCTTC. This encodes CASTSRPAGEDEQFF.

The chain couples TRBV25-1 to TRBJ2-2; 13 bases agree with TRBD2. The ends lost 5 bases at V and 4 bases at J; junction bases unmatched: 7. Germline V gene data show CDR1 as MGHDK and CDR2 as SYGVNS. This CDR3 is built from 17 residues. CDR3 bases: TGTGCCAGCAGTCCGCGACTAGCGGGAGGCCCCACCGGGGAGCTGTTTTTT. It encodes CASSPRLAGGPTGELFF.

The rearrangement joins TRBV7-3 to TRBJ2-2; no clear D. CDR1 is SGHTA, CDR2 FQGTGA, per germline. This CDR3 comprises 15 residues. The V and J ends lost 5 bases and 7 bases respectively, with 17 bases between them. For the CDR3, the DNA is TGTGCCAGCAGCAAAAATGTGGGCTTTGGCGGGGAGCTGTTTTTT. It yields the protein CASSKNVGFGGELFF.

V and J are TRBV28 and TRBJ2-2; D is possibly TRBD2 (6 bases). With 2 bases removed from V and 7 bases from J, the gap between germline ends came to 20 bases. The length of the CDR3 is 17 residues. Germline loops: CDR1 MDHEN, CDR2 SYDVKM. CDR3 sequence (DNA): TGTGCCAGCAGTTTAGCTCTCCGGGGGTTTAGAGTCGGGGAGCTGTTTTTT. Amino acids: CASSLALRGFRVGELFF.

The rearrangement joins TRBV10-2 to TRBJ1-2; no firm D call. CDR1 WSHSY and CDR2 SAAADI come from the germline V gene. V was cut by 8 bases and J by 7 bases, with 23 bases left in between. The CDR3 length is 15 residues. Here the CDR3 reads CASGGIRESPSGYTF. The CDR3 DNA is TGCGCCAGCGGTGGTATAAGGGAAAGCCCGTCTGGCTACACCTTC.

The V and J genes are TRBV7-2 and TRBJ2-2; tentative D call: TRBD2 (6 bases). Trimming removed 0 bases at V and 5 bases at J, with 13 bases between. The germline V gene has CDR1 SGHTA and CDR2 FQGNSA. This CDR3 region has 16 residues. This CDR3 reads CASSLALLAGTGELFF. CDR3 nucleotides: TGTGCCAGCAGCTTAGCGCTACTAGCCGGGACCGGGGAGCTGTTTTTT. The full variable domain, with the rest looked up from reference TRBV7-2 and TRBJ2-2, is GAGVSQSPSNKVTEKGKDVELRCDPISGHTALYWYRQSLGQGLEFLIYFQGNSAPDKSGLPSDRFSAERTGGSVSTLTIQRTQQEDSAVYLCASSLALLAGTGELFFGEGSRLTVL.

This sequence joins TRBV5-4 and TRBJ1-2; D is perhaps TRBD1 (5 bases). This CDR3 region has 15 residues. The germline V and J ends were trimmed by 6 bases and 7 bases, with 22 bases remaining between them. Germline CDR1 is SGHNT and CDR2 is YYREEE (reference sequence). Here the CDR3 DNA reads TGTGCCAGCACCCGGTTCGGGGCGGGGCTTCGTGGCTACACCTTC. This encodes CASTRFGAGLRGYTF.

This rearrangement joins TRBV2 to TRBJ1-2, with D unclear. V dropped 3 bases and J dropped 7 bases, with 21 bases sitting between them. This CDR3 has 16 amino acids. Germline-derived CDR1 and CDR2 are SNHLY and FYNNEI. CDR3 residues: CASSDQGPGSAIGYTF. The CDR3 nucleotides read TGTGCCAGCAGTGATCAAGGGCCCGGCAGTGCTATTGGCTACACCTTC.

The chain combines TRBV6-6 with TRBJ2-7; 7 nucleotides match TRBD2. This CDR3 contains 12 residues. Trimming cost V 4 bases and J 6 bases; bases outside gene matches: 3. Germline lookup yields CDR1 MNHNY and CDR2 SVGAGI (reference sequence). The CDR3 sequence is CASSFRLAEQYF. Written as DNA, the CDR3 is TGTGCCAGCAGTTTCCGACTAGCCGAGCAGTACTTC.

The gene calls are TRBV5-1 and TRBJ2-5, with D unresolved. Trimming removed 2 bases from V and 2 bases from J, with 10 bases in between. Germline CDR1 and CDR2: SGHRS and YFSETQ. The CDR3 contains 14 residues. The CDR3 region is CASSFQRIQETQYF. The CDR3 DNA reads TGCGCCAGCAGCTTCCAGAGAATACAAGAGACCCAGTACTTC.

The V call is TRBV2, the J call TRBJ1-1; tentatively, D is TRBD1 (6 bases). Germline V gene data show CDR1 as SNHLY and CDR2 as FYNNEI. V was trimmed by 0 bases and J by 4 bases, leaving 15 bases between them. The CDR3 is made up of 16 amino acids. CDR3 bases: TGTGCCAGCAGTGAAGCGCTTCAGGGGCTGGGCACTGAAGCTTTCTTT. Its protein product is CASSEALQGLGTEAFF.

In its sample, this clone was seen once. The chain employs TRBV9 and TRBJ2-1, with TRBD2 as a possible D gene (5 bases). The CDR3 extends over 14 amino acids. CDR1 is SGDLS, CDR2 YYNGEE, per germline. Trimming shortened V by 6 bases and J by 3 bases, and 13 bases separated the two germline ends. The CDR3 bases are TGTGCCAGCAACAGAGCGGTGGGCTACAATGAGCAGTTCTTC. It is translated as CASNRAVGYNEQFF.

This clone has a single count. In DNA, the CDR3 is TGTGCCAGCAGCTTAGGGGTCGGAGGGAGACCACCCCTCCACTTT. Protein product: CASSLGVGGRPPLHF. The rearrangement links TRBV7-6 to TRBJ1-6; D gene unclear. Between the trimmed V and J ends, which lost 1 base and 11 bases, there was a span of 15 bases. The CDR3 runs 15 residues. Germline CDR1 is SGHVS and CDR2 is FNYEAQ.

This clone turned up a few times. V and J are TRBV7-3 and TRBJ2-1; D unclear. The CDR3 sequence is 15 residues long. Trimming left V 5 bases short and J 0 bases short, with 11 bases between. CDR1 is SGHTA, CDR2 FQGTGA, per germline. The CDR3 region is CASSPTGLSYNEQFF. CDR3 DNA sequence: TGTGCCAGCAGCCCAACGGGCCTCTCCTACAATGAGCAGTTCTTC.

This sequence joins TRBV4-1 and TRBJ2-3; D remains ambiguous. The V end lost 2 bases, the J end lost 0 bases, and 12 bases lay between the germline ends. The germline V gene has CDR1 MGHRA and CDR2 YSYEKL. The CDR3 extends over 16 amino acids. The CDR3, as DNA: TGCGCCAGCAGCCAATTCTGGCCGCGTAGCACAGATACGCAGTATTTT. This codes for CASSQFWPRSTDTQYF.

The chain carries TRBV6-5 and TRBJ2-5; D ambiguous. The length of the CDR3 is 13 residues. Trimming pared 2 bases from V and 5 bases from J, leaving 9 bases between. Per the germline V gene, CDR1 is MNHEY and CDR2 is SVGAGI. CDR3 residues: CASSYRASETQYF. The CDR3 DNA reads TGTGCCAGCAGTTACAGGGCCTCGGAGACCCAGTACTTC.

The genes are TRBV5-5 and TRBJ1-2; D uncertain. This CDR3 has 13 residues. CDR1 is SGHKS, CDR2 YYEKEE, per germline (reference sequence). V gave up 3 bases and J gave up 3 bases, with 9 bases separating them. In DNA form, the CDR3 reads TGTGCCAGCAGCTACCCAGAGGACTATGGCTACACCTTC. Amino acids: CASSYPEDYGYTF.

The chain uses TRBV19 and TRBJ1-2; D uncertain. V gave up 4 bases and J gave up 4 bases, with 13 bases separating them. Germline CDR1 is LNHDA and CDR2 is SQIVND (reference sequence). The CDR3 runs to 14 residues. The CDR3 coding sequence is TGTGCCAGTAGTACCGTAGAGGGTTCCTATGGCTACACCTTC. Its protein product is CASSTVEGSYGYTF.

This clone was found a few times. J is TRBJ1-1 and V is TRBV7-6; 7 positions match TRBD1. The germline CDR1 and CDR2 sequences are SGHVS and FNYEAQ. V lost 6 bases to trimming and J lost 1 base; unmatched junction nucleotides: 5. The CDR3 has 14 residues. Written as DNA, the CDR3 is TGTGCCAGCAGACGACCAGGGGGGAACACTGAAGCTTTCTTT. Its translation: CASRRPGGNTEAFF.

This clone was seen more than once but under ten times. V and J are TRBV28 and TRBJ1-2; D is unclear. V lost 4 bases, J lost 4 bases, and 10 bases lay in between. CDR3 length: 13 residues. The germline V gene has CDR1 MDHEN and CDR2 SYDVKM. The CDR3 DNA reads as TGTGCCAGCAGTTCTCAAGCCGGCTATGGCTACACCTTC. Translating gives CASSSQAGYGYTF.

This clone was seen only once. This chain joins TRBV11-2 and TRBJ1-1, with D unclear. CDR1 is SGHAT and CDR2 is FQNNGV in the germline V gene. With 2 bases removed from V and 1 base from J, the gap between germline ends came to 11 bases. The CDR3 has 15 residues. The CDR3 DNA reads TGTGCCAGCAGCTTATTGGGCGCGGGGAACACTGAAGCTTTCTTT. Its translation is CASSLLGAGNTEAFF. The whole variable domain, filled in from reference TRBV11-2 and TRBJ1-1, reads EAGVAQSPRYKIIEKRQSVAFWCNPISGHATLYWYQQILGQGPKLLIQFQNNGVVDDSQLPKDRFSAERLKGVDSTLKIQPAKLEDSAVYLCASSLLGAGNTEAFFGQGTRLTVV.

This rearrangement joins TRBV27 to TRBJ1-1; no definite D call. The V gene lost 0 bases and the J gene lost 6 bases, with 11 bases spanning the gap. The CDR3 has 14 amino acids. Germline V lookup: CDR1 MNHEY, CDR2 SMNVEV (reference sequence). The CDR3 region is CASSLSWGRPEAFF. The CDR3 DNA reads TGTGCCAGCAGTTTATCATGGGGTAGACCTGAAGCTTTCTTT.

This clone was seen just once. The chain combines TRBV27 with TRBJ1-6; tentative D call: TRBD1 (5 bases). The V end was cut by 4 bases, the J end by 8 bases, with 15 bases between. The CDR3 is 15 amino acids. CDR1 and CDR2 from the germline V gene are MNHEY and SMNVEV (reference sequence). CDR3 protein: CASSSEGLGDSPLHF. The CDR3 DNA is TGTGCCAGCAGTTCCGAGGGGCTGGGTGATTCACCCCTCCACTTT.

CDR3 DNA sequence: TGTGCCACTTCGTTGGCAAATGAGCAGTTCTTC. Its protein product is CATSLANEQFF. J is TRBJ2-1 and V is TRBV15, with D unclear. V was trimmed by 9 bases and J by 7 bases, leaving 10 bases between them. Germline loops: CDR1 LNHNV, CDR2 YYDKDF (reference sequence). The CDR3 consists of 11 residues.

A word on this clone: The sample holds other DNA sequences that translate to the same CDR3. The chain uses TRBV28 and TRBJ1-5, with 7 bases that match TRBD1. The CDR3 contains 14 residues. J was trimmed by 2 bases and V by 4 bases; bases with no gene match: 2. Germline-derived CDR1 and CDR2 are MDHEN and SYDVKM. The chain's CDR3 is CASSSGQGNQPQHF. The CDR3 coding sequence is TGTGCCAGCAGTTCCGGACAGGGCAATCAGCCCCAGCATTTT.

The chain's CDR3 is CSAGDRDKDEQYF. CDR3 nucleotide sequence: TGCAGCGCCGGGGACAGGGATAAGGACGAGCAGTACTTC. V gene TRBV29-1 combines with J gene TRBJ2-7, with TRBD1 matching over 9 bases. CDR1 and CDR2 (germline): SQVTM, ANQGSEA. Trimming at V came to 7 bases and at J to 5 bases, leaving 9 bases not matched to a gene. CDR3 length: 13 amino acids.

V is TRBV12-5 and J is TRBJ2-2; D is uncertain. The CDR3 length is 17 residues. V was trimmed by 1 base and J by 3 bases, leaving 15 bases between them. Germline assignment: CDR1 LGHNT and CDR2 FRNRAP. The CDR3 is CASGLASGNPYTGELFF. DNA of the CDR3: TGTGCTAGTGGTTTGGCTTCGGGCAACCCGTACACCGGGGAGCTGTTTTTT.

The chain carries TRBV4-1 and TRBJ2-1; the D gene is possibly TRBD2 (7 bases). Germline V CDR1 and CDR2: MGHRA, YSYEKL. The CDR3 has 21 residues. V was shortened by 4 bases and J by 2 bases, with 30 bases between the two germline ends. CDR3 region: CASSRRGWRGGSGDTYNEQFF. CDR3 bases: TGCGCCAGCAGCCGGAGGGGCTGGCGAGGCGGGAGCGGGGACACCTACAATGAGCAGTTCTTC.

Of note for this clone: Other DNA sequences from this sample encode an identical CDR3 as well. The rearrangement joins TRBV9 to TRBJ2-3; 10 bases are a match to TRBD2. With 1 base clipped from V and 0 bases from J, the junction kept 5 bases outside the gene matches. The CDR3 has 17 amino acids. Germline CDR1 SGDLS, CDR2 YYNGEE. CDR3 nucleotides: TGTGCCAGCAGCGTACTAGCGGGGGTATCTAGCACAGATACGCAGTATTTT. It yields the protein CASSVLAGVSSTDTQYF.